This note documents a single T cell receptor beta chain sequence. What it binds is unknown. This entry is derived from a study of blood T cells in healthy people across ages. As for the study in general: Using template switching, researchers captured about one barcoded beta molecule for each two T cells.

Using a J-beta primer mix together with a sample-barcoded 5' primer, a second PCR was run for 7 to 11 cycles. Each TCR beta cDNA got a 12-nucleotide random molecular identifier. TCRdb passed the 5' RACE reads through MiXCR, listing each CDR3 protein once. Counted here are roughly 1.9 million distinct CDR3 sequences, roughly two fifths occurring once; the ten biggest clones make up more than 20%. This CDR3 has 13 amino acids. Germline V gene data show CDR1 as SQVTM and CDR2 as ANQGSEA. V was cut by 2 bases and J by 5 bases, with 12 bases left in between. Findings and caveats of the study: Diversity was higher, and naive CD4+ cells more numerous, in long-lived donors than in aged donors.

What was sequenced was blood. This receptor was taken from a human donor in good health. J is TRBJ2-5 and V is TRBV29-1, with no clear D. DNA for the CDR3: TGCAGCGTTGAATTAGGCCCGGCGGAGACCCAGTACTTC. Its protein product is CSVELGPAETQYF.